This T cell receptor (beta chain) was obtained from a study of radiotherapy plus CTLA-4 blockade in lung cancer. About the study: Objective responses were seen in around 17% of patients, disease control in about 30%. Whole-study findings and limits: Interferon-beta and early blood T cell clone dynamics reportedly predicted response best.

This clone was counted a few times. Its specificity is unknown. CDR3 length: 13 amino acids. Germline V gives CDR1 MNHEY, CDR2 SMNVEV (reference sequence). Trimming cost V 7 bases and J 1 base, with 10 bases left between them. Clones were sequenced by immunoSEQ multiplex PCR, and TCRdb holds only the in-frame ones, with some missing. The sample carries tens of thousands of clones, almost 80% recorded once. Receiving focal radiation plus CTLA-4 blockade with ipilimumab were patients who had chemo-refractory metastatic non-small-cell lung cancer. The chain links TRBV27 to TRBJ1-1; D is ambiguous. The receptor was isolated from a human donor with non-small cell lung cancer who had stable disease on radiotherapy plus ipilimumab. The specimen comprised peripheral blood, sampled from a patient treated with radiotherapy plus ipilimumab. The CDR3 here is CASKKQRNTEAFF. In DNA form, the CDR3 reads TGTGCCAGCAAAAAACAGAGGAACACTGAAGCTTTCTTT.